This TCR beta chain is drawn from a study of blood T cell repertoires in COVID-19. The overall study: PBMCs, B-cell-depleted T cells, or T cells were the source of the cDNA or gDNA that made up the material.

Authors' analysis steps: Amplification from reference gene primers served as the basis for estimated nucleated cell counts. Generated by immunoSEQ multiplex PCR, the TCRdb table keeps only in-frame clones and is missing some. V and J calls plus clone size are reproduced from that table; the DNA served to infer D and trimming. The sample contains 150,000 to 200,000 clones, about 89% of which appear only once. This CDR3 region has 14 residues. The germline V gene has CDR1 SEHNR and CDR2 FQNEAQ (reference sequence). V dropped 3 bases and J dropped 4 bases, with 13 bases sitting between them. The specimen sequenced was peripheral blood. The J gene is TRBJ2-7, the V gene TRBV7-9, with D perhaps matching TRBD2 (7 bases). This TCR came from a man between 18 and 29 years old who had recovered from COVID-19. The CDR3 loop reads CASSFGGGGYEQYF. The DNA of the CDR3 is TGTGCCAGCAGCTTTGGGGGAGGGGGATACGAGCAGTACTTC.